The present T cell receptor (beta chain) was sequenced within a study of cytomegalovirus exposure and HLA in healthy donors. The protocol was immunoSEQ multiplex PCR, while the TCRdb copy is restricted to in-frame clones and leaves out a portion. This table holds 150,000 to 200,000 clones, roughly 86% found once. V lost 3 bases to trimming and J lost 0 bases, with 12 bases between them. This CDR3 has 15 amino acids. Looked up from germline, CDR1 is SGHRS and CDR2 is YFSETQ. The V gene is TRBV5-1, the J gene TRBJ1-1, with D perhaps matching TRBD1 (5 bases). The receptor comes from a man aged 30 to 39 in good health and CMV-seropositive. The sequenced sample was PBMCs. The chain's CDR3 is CASSSGQGLNTEAFF. CDR3 sequence (DNA): TGCGCCAGCAGCTCCGGCCAGGGATTGAACACTGAAGCTTTCTTT.